A single TCR beta chain is shown here with its context. This record comes from a study of a mutant IDH1 vaccine in newly diagnosed glioma. As for the study in general: Mean patient age was around 40 years; approximately 62% were male and about 40% female. Standard pretreatment was either radiotherapy, temozolomide, or, for most, radiochemotherapy with temozolomide.

The germline V and J ends were trimmed by 7 bases and 8 bases, with 17 bases remaining between them. The CDR3 sequence is 12 residues long. Germline values: CDR1 SQVTM, CDR2 ANQGSEA. Indicated time point: baseline, week 1 (first vaccination visit). Stated treatment: pre-vaccination baseline after standard-of-care therapy. The data were produced by immunoSEQ multiplex PCR, yet TCRdb's version contains in-frame clones alone and is incomplete. The sample holds about 30,000 clones, more than 65% seen once. Specimen: PBMCs, collected from a glioma patient treated with radiotherapy, temozolomide or both. The rearrangement joins TRBV29-1 to TRBJ1-2; a possible D gene is TRBD1 (5 bases). This TCR derives from a young man with glioma. This CDR3 reads CSAGGVLDGYTF. CDR3 coding DNA: TGCAGCGCCGGGGGGGTTTTAGACGGCTACACCTTC.